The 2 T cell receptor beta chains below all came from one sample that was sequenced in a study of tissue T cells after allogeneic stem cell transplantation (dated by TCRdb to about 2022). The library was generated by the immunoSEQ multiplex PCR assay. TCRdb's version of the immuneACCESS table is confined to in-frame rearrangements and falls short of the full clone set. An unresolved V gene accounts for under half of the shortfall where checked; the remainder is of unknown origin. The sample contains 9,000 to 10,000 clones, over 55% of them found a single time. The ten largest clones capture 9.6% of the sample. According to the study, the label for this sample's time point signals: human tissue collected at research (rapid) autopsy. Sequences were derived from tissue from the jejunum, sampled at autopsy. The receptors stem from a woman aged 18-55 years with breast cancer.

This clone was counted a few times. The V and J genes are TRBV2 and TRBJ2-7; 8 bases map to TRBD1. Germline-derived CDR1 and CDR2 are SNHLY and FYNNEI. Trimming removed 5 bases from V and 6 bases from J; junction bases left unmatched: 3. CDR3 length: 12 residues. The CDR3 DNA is TGTGCCAGCAGTATACAGGGGGGCGAGCAGTACTTC. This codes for CASSIQGGEQYF.

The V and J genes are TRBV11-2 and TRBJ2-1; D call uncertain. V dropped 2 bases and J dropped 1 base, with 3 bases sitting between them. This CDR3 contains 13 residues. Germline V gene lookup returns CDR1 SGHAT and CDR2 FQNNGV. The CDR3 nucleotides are TGTGCCAGCAGCTTATTTTCCTACAATGAGCAGTTCTTC. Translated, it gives CASSLFSYNEQFF.